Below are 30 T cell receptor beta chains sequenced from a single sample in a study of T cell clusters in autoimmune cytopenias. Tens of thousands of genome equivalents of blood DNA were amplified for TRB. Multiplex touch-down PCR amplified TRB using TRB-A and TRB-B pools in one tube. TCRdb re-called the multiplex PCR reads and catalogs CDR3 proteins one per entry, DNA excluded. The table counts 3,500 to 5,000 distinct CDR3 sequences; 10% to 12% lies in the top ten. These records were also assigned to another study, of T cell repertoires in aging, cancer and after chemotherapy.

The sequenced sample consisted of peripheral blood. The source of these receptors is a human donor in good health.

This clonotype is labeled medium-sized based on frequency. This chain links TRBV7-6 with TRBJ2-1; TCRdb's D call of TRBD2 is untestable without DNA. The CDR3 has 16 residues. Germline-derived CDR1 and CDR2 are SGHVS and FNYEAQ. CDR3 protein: CASSLESSGSYNEQFF.

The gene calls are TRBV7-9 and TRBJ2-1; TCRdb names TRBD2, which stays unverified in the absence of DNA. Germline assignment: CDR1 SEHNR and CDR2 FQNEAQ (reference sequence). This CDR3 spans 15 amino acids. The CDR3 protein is CASRDRSGIGNEQFF.

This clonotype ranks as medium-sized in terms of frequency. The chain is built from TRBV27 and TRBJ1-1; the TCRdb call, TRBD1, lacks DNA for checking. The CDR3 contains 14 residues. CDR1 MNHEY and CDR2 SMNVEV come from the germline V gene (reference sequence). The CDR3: CASKQQGAYTEAFF.

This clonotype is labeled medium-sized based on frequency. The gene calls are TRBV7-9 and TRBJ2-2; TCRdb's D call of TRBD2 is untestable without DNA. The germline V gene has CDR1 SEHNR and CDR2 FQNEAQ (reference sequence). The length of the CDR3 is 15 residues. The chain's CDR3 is CASSSGLADTGELFF.

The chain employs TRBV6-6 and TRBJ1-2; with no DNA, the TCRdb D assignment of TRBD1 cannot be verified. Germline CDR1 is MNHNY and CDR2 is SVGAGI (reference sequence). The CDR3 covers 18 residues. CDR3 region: CASSYLQGEPQLNYGYTF.

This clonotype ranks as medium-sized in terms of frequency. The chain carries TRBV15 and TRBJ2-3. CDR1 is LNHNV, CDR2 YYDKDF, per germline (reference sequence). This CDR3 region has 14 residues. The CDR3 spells CATSRGVGTDTQYF. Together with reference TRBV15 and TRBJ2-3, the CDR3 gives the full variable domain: DAMVIQNPRYQVTQFGKPVTLSCSQTLNHNVMYWYQQKSSQAPKLLFHYYDKDFNNEADTPDNFQSRRPNTSFCFLDIRSPGLGDTAMYLCATSRGVGTDTQYFGPGTRLTVL.

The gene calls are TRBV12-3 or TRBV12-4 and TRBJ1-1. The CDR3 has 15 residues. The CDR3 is CASSYTDLGREEAFF.

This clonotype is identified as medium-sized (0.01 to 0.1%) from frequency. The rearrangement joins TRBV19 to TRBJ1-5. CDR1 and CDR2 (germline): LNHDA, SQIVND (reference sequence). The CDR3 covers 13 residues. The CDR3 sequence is CASGTYSNQPQHF.

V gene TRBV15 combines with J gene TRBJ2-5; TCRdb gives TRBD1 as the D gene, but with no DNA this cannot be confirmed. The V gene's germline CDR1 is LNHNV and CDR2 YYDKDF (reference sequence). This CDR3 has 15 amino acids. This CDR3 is CATSREGVRVETQYF.

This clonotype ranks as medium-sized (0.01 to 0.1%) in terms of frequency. This CDR3 is CASSLGVKVAGHSYNEQFF. This chain connects TRBV5-5 to TRBJ2-1; TCRdb's assignment of TRBD2 cannot be checked, as there is no DNA. The CDR3 is 19 residues long. Germline assignment: CDR1 SGHKS and CDR2 YYEKEE (reference sequence).

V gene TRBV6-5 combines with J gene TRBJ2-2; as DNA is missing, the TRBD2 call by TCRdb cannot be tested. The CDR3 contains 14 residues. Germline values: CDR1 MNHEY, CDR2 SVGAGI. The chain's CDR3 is CASTLAGVPGELFF.

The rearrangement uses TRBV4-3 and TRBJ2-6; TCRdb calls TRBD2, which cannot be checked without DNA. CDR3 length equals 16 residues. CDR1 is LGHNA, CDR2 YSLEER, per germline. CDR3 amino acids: CASSQEAGTGANVLTF.

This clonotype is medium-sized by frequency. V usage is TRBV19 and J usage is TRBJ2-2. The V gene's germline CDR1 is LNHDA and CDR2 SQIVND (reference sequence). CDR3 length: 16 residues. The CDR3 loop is CASSILAALNTGELFF.

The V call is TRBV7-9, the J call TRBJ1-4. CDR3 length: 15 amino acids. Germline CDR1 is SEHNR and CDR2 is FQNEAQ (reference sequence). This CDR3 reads CASSSTRVSEEKLFF.

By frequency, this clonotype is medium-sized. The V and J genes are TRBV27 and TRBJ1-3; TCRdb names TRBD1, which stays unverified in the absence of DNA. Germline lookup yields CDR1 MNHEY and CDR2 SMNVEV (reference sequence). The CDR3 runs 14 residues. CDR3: CASSLAGVGNTIYF.

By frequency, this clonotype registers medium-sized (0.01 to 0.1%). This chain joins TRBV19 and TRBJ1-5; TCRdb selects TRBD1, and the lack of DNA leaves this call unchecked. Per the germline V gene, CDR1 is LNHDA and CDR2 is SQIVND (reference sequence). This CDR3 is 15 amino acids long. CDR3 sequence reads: CASSITGAPIRPQHF.

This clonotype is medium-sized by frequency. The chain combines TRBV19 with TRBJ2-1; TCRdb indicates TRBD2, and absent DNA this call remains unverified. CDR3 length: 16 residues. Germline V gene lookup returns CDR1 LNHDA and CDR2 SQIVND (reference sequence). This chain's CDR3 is CASSRGTSGTYNEQFF.

CDR3 protein: CASNGIKDPQYF. The chain employs TRBV2 and TRBJ2-3. This CDR3 has 12 amino acids. The germline CDR1 and CDR2 sequences are SNHLY and FYNNEI.

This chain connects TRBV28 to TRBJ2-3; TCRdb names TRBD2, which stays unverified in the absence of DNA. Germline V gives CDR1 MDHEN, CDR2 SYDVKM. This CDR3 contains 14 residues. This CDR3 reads CASRAGPESDTQYF. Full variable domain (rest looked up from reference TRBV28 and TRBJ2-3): DVKVTQSSRYLVKRTGEKVFLECVQDMDHENMFWYRQDPGLGLRLIYFSYDVKMKEKGDIPEGYSVSREKKERFSLILESASTNQTSMYLCASRAGPESDTQYFGPGTRLTVL.

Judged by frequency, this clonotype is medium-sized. The CDR3 is CASSFTGNYGYTF. This chain joins TRBV27 and TRBJ1-2; checking the TCRdb D call of TRBD1 is not possible without DNA. This CDR3 has 13 amino acids. The V gene's germline CDR1 is MNHEY and CDR2 SMNVEV (reference sequence).

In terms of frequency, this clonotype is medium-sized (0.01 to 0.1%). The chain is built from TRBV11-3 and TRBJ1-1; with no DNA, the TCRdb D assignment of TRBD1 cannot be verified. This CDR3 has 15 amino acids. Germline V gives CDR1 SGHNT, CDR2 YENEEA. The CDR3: CASSFLRTLDTEAFF. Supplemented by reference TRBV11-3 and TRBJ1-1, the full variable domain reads EAGVVQSPRYKIIEKKQPVAFWCNPISGHNTLYWYLQNLGQGPELLIRYENEEAVDDSQLPKDRFSAERLKGVDSTLKIQPAELGDSAVYLCASSFLRTLDTEAFFGQGTRLTVV.

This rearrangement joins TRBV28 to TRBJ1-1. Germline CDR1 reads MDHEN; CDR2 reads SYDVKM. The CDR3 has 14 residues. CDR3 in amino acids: CASSFRVSGTEAFF.

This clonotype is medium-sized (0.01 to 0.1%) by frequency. The CDR3 sequence is CASSIFRTPFLNEQFF. This rearrangement joins TRBV19 to TRBJ2-1; there is no DNA to check the TCRdb D call of TRBD1. This CDR3 region has 16 residues. Germline V gives CDR1 LNHDA, CDR2 SQIVND (reference sequence).

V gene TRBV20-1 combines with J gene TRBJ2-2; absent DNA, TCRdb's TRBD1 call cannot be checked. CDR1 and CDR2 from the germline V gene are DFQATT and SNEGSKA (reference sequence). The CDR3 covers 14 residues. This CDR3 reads CSAQTGGATGELFF.

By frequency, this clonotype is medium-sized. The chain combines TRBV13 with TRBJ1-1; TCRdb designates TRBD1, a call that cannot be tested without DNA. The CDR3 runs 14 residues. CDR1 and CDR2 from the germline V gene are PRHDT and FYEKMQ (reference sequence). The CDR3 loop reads CASRTGGMNTEAFF. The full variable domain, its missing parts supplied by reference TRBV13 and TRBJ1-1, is AAGVIQSPRHLIKEKRETATLKCYPIPRHDTVYWYQQGPGQDPQFLISFYEKMQSDKGSIPDRFSAQQFSDYHSELNMSSLELGDSALYFCASRTGGMNTEAFFGQGTRLTVV.

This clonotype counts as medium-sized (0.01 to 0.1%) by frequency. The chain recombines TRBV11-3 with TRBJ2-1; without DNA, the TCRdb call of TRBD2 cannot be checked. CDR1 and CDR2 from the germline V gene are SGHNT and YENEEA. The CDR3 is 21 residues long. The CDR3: CASSLEMTSGGAPSSYNEQFF.

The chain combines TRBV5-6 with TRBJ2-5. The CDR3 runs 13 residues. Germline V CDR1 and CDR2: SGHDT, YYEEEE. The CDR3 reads CASSLVWVGTQYF.

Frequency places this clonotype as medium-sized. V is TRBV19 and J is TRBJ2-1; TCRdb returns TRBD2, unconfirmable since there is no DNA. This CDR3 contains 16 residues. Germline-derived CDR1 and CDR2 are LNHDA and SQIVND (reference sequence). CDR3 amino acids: CASSISPQAGDNEQFF. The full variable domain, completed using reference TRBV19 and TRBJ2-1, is DGGITQSPKYLFRKEGQNVTLSCEQNLNHDAMYWYRQDPGQGLRLIYYSQIVNDFQKGDIAEGYSVSREKKESFPLTVTSAQKNPTAFYLCASSISPQAGDNEQFFGPGTRLTVL.

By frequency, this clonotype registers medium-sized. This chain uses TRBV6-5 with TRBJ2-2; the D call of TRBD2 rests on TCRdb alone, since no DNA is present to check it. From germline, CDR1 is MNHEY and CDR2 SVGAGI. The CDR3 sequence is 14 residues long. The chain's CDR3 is CASSSGRSTGELFF.

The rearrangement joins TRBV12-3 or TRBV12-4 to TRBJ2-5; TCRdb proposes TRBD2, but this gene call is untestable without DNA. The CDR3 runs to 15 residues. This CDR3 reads CASISGSSPEGTQYF.